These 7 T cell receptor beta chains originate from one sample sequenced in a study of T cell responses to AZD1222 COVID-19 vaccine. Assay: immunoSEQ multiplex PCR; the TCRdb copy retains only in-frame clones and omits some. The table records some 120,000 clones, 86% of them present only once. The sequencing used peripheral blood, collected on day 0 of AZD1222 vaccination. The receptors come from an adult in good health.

This chain's CDR3 is CASTPGGSSYEQYF. Here the CDR3 DNA reads TGTGCCAGCACCCCAGGAGGGTCCTCCTACGAGCAGTACTTC. The rearrangement links TRBV6-2 or TRBV6-3 to TRBJ2-7; perhaps TRBD2 as D (6 bases). This CDR3 is 14 amino acids long. Deletions cut 7 bases from V and 0 bases from J, with 13 bases between. Germline V gene lookup returns CDR1 MNHEY and CDR2 SVGEGT.

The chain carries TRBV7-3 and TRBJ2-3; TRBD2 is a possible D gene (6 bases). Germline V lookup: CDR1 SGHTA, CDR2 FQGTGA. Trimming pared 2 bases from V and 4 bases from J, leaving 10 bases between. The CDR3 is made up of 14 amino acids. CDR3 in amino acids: CASSLAGFPDTQYF. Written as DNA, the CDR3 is TGTGCCAGCAGCTTAGCGGGATTCCCAGATACGCAGTATTTT.

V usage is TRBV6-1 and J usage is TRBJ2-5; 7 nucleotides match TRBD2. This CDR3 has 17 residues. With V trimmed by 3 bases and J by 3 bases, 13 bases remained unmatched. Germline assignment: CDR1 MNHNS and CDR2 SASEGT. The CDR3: CASSDPGVAGLKETQYF. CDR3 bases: TGTGCCAGCAGTGACCCTGGGGTAGCGGGCCTAAAAGAGACCCAGTACTTC.

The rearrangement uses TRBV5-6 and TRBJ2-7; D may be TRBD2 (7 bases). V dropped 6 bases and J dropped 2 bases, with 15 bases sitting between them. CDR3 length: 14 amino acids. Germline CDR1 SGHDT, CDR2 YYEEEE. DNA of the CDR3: TGTGCCAGCACCGGAGGGGGGGACCCCTACGAGCAGTACTTC. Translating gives CASTGGGDPYEQYF.

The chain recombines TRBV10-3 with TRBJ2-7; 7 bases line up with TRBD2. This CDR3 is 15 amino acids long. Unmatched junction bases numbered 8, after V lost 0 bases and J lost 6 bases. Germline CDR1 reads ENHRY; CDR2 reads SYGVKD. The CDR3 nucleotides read TGTGCCATCAGTGAGTCGGAGGGAGGGCCTCTCGAGCAGTACTTC. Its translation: CAISESEGGPLEQYF.

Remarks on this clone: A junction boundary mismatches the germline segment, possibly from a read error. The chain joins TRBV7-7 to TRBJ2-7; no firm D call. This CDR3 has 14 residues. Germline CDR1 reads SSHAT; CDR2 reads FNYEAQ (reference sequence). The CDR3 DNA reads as TGTGCTAGCAGCTTTTCCGACAACTCCTACGAGCAGTACTTC. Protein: CASSFSDNSYEQYF. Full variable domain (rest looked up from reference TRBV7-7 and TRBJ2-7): GAGVSQSPRYKVTKRGQDVTLRCDPISSHATLYWYQQALGQGPEFLTYFNYEAQPDKSGLPSDRFSAERPEGSISTLTIQRTEQRDSAMYRCASSFSDNSYEQYFGPGTRLTVT.

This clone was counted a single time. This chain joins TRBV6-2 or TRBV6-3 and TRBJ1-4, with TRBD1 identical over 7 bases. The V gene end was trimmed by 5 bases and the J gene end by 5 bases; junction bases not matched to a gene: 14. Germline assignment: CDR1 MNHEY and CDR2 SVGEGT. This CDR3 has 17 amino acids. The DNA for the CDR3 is TGTGCCAGCAGTCACCCGCCGGGACAGAGAGAAAATGAAAAACTGTTTTTT. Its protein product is CASSHPPGQRENEKLFF.